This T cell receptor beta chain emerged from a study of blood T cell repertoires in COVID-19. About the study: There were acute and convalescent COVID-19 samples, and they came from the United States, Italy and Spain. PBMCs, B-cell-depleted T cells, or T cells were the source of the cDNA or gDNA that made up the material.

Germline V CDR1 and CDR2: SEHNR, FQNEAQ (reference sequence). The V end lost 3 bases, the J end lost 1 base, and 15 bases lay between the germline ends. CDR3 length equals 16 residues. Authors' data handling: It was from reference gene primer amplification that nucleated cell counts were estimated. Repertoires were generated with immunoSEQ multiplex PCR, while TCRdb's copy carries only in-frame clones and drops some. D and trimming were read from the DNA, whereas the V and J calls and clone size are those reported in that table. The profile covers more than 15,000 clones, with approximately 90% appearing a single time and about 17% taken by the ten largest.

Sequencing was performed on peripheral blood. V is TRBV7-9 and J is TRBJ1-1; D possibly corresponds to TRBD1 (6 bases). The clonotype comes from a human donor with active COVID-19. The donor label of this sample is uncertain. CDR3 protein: CASSLNPAGANTEAFF. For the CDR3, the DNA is TGTGCCAGCAGCTTGAACCCAGCAGGGGCGAACACTGAAGCTTTCTTT.